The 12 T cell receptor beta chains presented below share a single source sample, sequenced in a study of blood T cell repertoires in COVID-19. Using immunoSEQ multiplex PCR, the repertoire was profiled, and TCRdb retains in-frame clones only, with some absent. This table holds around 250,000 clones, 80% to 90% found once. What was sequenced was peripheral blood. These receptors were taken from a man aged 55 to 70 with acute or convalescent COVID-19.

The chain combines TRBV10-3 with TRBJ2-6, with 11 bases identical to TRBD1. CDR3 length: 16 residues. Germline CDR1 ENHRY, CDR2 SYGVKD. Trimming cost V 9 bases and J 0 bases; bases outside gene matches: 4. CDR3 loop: CAIPGQGDSGANVLTF. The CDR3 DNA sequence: TGTGCCATTCCGGGACAGGGGGACTCTGGGGCCAACGTCCTGACTTTC.

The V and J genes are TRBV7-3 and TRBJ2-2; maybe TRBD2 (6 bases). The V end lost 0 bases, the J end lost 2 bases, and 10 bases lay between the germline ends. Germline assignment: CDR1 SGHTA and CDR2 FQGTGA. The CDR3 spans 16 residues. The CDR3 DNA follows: TGTGCCAGCAGCTTAACTAGCGGAGGCAACACCGGGGAGCTGTTTTTT. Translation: CASSLTSGGNTGELFF.

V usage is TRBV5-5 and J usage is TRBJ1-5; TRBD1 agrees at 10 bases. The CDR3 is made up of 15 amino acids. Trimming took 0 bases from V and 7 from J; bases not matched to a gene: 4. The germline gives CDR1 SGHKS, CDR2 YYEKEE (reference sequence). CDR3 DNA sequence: TGTGCCAGCAGCTTGGGACAGGGGGCCGGACAGCCCCAGCATTTT. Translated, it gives CASSLGQGAGQPQHF.

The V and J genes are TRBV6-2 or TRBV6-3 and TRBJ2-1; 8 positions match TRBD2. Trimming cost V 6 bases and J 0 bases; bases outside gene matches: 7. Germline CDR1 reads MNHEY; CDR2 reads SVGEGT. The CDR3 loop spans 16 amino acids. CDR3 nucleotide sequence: TGTGCCAGCAGCGATGGACTAGCCGGCTCCTACAATGAGCAGTTCTTC. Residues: CASSDGLAGSYNEQFF.

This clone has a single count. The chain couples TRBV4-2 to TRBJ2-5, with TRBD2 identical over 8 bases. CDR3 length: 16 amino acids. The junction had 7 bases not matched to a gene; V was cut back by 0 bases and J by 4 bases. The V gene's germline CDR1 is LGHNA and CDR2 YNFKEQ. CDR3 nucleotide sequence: TGTGCCAGCAGCCAAGACGCCGGGAGGGCGGGAGAGACCCAGTACTTC. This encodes CASSQDAGRAGETQYF.

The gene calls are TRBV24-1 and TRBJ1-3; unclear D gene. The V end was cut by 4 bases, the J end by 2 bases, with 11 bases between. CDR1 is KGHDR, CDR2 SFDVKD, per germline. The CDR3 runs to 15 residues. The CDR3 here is CATSEEGSAGNTIYF. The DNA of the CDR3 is TGTGCCACCAGTGAAGAGGGTAGCGCTGGAAACACCATATATTTT.

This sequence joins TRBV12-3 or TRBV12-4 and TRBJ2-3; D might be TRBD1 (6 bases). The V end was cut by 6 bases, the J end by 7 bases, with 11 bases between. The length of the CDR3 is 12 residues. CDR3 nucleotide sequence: TGTGCCAGCAGAGATCAGGGGAATACGCAGTATTTT. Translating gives CASRDQGNTQYF.

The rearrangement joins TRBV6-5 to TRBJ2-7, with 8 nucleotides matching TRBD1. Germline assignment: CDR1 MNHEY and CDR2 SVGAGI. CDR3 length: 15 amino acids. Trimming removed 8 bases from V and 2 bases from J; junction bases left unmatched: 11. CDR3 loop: CASGLFGQGTYEQYF. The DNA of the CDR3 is TGTGCCAGCGGGTTATTCGGACAGGGAACCTACGAGCAGTACTTC.

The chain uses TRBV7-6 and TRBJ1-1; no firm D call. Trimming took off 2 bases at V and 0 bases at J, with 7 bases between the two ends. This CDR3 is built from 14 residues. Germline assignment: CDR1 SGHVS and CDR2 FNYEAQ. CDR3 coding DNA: TGTGCCAGCAGCTTAAACAGACTGAACACTGAAGCTTTCTTT. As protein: CASSLNRLNTEAFF.

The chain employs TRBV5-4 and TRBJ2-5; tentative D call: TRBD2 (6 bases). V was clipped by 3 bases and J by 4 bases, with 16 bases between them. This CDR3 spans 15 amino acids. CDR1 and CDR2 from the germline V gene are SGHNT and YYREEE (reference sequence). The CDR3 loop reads CASSSLGEAGETQYF. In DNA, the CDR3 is TGTGCCAGCAGCTCCCTAGGGGAGGCAGGAGAGACCCAGTACTTC.

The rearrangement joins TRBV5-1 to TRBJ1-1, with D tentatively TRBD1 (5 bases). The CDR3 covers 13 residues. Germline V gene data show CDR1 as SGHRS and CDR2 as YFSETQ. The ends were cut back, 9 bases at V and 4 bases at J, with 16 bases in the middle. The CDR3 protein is CATKRGGSTEAFF. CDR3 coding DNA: TGCGCCACCAAACGGGGGGGAAGCACTGAAGCTTTCTTT.

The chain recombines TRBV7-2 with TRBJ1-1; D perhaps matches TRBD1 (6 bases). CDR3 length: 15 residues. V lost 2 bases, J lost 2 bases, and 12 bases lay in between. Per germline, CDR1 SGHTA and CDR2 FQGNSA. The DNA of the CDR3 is TGTGCCAGCAGCTTAAGTGGGACAACAAACACTGAAGCTTTCTTT. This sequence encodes CASSLSGTTNTEAFF.